The 27 T cell receptor beta chains presented below share a single source sample, sequenced in a study of a mutant IDH1 vaccine in newly diagnosed glioma. Which antigens these TCRs recognize remains unknown. Time point: week 23, last vaccination. All doses held 300 ug of mutant IDH1 20-mer peptide, with topical imiquimod. Using immunoSEQ multiplex PCR, the repertoire was profiled, and TCRdb retains in-frame clones only, with some absent. This sample yields approximately 35,000 clones, of which over 75% are seen a single time; approximately 2.3% belongs to the top ten. The specimen was PBMCs, collected from a glioma patient whose treatment included an IDH1 peptide vaccine. These receptors were obtained from a man aged 40-50 years with glioma.

This clone was seen more than once but under ten times. This CDR3 reads CSAPGTGGIEAFF. The DNA for the CDR3 is TGCAGCGCCCCCGGGACAGGGGGAATTGAAGCTTTCTTT. The chain joins TRBV29-1 to TRBJ1-1, with TRBD1 matching 11 bases. Trimming took 7 bases from V and 7 from J; bases not matched to a gene: 8. Germline loops: CDR1 SQVTM, CDR2 ANQGSEA. The length of the CDR3 is 13 residues. Supplemented by reference TRBV29-1 and TRBJ1-1, the full variable domain reads SAVISQKPSRDICQRGTSLTIQCQVDSQVTMMFWYRQQPGQSLTLIATANQGSEATYESGFVIDKFPISRPNLTFSTLTVSNMSPEDSSIYLCSAPGTGGIEAFFGQGTRLTVV.

The chain carries TRBV6-4 and TRBJ1-1; possibly TRBD1 for D (5 bases). The CDR3 covers 13 residues. V lost 6 bases, J lost 1 base, and 9 bases lay in between. In germline, CDR1 is MRHNA, CDR2 SNTAGT. This chain's CDR3 is CASRRTKNTEAFF. The CDR3, as DNA: TGTGCCAGCAGGAGGACAAAGAACACTGAAGCTTTCTTT.

The CDR3 coding sequence is TGTGCCAGCAGCCCCGGGACAGGTGAAGAAAAACTGTTTTTT. Residues: CASSPGTGEEKLFF. The chain combines TRBV5-4 with TRBJ1-4, with TRBD1 matching 8 bases. Unmatched junction bases numbered 7, after V lost 4 bases and J lost 8 bases. The CDR3 length is 14 residues. Germline CDR1 and CDR2: SGHNT and YYREEE (reference sequence).

The chain carries TRBV30 and TRBJ1-5; D is possibly TRBD1 (5 bases). CDR1 and CDR2 from the germline V gene are GTSNPN and SVGIG (reference sequence). Trimming took off 7 bases at V and 0 bases at J, with 7 bases between the two ends. The CDR3 is made up of 12 amino acids. The DNA of the CDR3 is TGTGCCTCGGGGGATAGCAATCAGCCCCAGCATTTT. It is translated as CASGDSNQPQHF.

In this sample, this clone turned up a few times. V gene TRBV6-1 combines with J gene TRBJ1-1; no clear D. CDR3 length: 13 amino acids. V was shortened by 1 base and J by 11 bases, with 14 bases between the two germline ends. CDR1 MNHNS and CDR2 SASEGT come from the germline V gene. DNA of the CDR3: TGTGCCAGCAGTGAAGAAAGTCACCGGGAGGCTTTCTTT. Translated: CASSEESHREAFF.

The J gene is TRBJ2-3, the V gene TRBV4-1; 10 nucleotides align to TRBD2. CDR3 length: 16 residues. CDR1 and CDR2 from the germline V gene are MGHRA and YSYEKL. V shed 3 bases and J 5 bases; nucleotides not matched to a gene: 8. This CDR3 is CASSHPAGGFRDTQYF. The CDR3 region has the DNA TGCGCCAGCAGCCACCCAGCGGGAGGGTTTAGAGATACGCAGTATTTT.

The V gene is TRBV5-6, the J gene TRBJ2-5; possibly TRBD2 for D (6 bases). Trimming left V 5 bases short and J 5 bases short, with 13 bases between. The CDR3 is 13 amino acids. Germline lookup yields CDR1 SGHDT and CDR2 YYEEEE. The CDR3 DNA is TGTGCCAGCAGATCGGGACTGCGGGAGACCCAGTACTTC. Protein product: CASRSGLRETQYF.

This chain joins TRBV10-3 and TRBJ2-5; weak D call: TRBD1 (5 bases). The CDR3 sequence is 15 residues long. Germline V gives CDR1 ENHRY, CDR2 SYGVKD. The V gene lost 0 bases and the J gene lost 3 bases, with 11 bases spanning the gap. The CDR3 DNA follows: TGTGCCATCAGTGAGTCGGGGTCAGGGAAAGAGACCCAGTACTTC. This encodes CAISESGSGKETQYF.

The chain carries TRBV2 and TRBJ2-7, with TRBD2 as a possible D gene (5 bases). V lost 3 bases and J lost 2, with 11 bases in between. The CDR3 length is 14 residues. Germline CDR1 reads SNHLY; CDR2 reads FYNNEI. This CDR3 is CASSDPAGTYEQYF. The CDR3 DNA reads TGTGCCAGCAGTGACCCGGCGGGCACCTACGAGCAGTACTTC.

J is TRBJ1-6 and V is TRBV5-6; D perhaps matches TRBD1 (6 bases). CDR3 length: 17 residues. Germline CDR1 and CDR2: SGHDT and YYEEEE. Trimming removed 1 base at V and 7 bases at J, with 18 bases between. The CDR3, as DNA: TGTGCCAGCAGCTTGAGGTCTCCGGGACAACTAAATTCACCCCTCCACTTT. Encoded protein: CASSLRSPGQLNSPLHF.

The chain recombines TRBV30 with TRBJ1-1; 10 bases agree with TRBD1. V shed 5 bases, J shed 14 bases, and the junction held 11 bases outside the gene matches. This CDR3 contains 12 residues. Germline V gene sequence: CDR1 GTSNPN, CDR2 SVGIG (reference sequence). CDR3 loop: CAWSAPGQGDFF. DNA for the CDR3: TGTGCCTGGTCCGCGCCCGGACAGGGGGACTTCTTT.

The gene calls are TRBV6-1 and TRBJ2-7; TRBD1 agrees at 7 bases. The CDR3 contains 14 residues. J lost 0 bases, V lost 4 bases, and 3 bases had no gene match. The germline gives CDR1 MNHNS, CDR2 SASEGT. This chain's CDR3 is CASSGDRSSYEQYF. The CDR3 nucleotides read TGTGCCAGCAGTGGGGACAGATCCTCCTACGAGCAGTACTTC.

CDR3 protein: CASSQEVGSRTPLHF. The CDR3 nucleotides are TGCGCCAGCAGCCAAGAGGTAGGGTCGAGGACACCCCTCCACTTT. The genes are TRBV4-1 and TRBJ1-6, with no clear D. The CDR3 consists of 15 residues. CDR1 is MGHRA and CDR2 is YSYEKL in the germline V gene. Trimming cost V 0 bases and J 11 bases, with 14 bases left between them.

This sequence joins TRBV11-2 and TRBJ1-1; D call uncertain. V was trimmed by 5 bases and J by 4 bases, leaving 17 bases between them. Per germline, CDR1 SGHAT and CDR2 FQNNGV. The CDR3 has 15 amino acids. The CDR3, as DNA: TGTGCCAGCAGCCCATCGTGGGCTCGGGGCACTGAAGCTTTCTTT. Protein: CASSPSWARGTEAFF.

V and J are TRBV5-1 and TRBJ1-1, with D hard to call. The CDR3 runs to 13 residues. Germline lookup yields CDR1 SGHRS and CDR2 YFSETQ. V lost 3 bases and J lost 1, with 7 bases in between. CDR3 nucleotide sequence: TGCGCCAGCAGCTCGGCAGGGAACACTGAAGCTTTCTTT. Translating it yields CASSSAGNTEAFF.

This clone came up once. The chain is built from TRBV6-4 and TRBJ1-1; tentative D call: TRBD1 (5 bases). V was clipped by 5 bases and J by 5 bases, with 12 bases between them. CDR3 length: 13 residues. Germline CDR1 reads MRHNA; CDR2 reads SNTAGT. The CDR3 loop is CASSRTGGTEAFF. The CDR3 bases are TGTGCCAGCAGTCGCACAGGTGGAACTGAAGCTTTCTTT.

The chain combines TRBV7-2 with TRBJ2-2; 7 positions match TRBD2. The V and J ends lost 5 bases and 3 bases, in that order; junction bases with no gene match: 6. Germline CDR1 is SGHTA and CDR2 is FQGNSA. This CDR3 has 15 amino acids. The CDR3, as DNA: TGTGCCAGCAGCCCCGGCGGGGGTGACACCGGGGAGCTGTTTTTT. Amino acid sequence: CASSPGGGDTGELFF.

The chain uses TRBV2 and TRBJ2-2; TRBD2 agrees at 14 bases. Germline CDR1 and CDR2: SNHLY and FYNNEI. The CDR3 sequence is 17 residues long. V was clipped by 8 bases and J by 6 bases; unmatched bases: 11. The CDR3 DNA sequence: TGTGCCAGCTCGGGACTAGCGGGAGAGGCGCACGCCGGGGAGCTGTTTTTT. Translated: CASSGLAGEAHAGELFF.

The chain couples TRBV5-4 to TRBJ1-1; weak D call: TRBD1 (5 bases). Trimming shortened V by 1 base and J by 1 base, and 11 bases separated the two germline ends. This CDR3 has 15 amino acids. Germline V gene data show CDR1 as SGHNT and CDR2 as YYREEE (reference sequence). Written as DNA, the CDR3 is TGTGCCAGCAGCTTGAGGGGATCGGCGAACACTGAAGCTTTCTTT. As protein: CASSLRGSANTEAFF.

The rearrangement uses TRBV6-1 and TRBJ2-2; maybe TRBD2 (7 bases). The CDR3 contains 17 residues. V shed 4 bases and J shed 0 bases, with 15 bases lying between them. Germline V gene data show CDR1 as MNHNS and CDR2 as SASEGT. CDR3 loop: CASSGTRGASNTGELFF. The CDR3 region has the DNA TGTGCCAGCAGTGGGACTAGGGGGGCATCGAACACCGGGGAGCTGTTTTTT.

The CDR3 nucleotides read TGTGCCAGCAGCCACTATAATTCACCCCTCCACTTT. It encodes CASSHYNSPLHF. The genes are TRBV7-6 and TRBJ1-6; D uncertain. Trimming took off 5 bases at V and 3 bases at J, with 2 bases between the two ends. CDR1 is SGHVS and CDR2 is FNYEAQ in the germline V gene. This CDR3 has 12 amino acids. Variable domain in full (rest from reference TRBV7-6 and TRBJ1-6): GAGVSQSPRYKVTKRGQDVALRCDPISGHVSLYWYRQALGQGPEFLTYFNYEAQQDKSGLPNDRFSAERPEGSISTLTIQRTEQRDSAMYRCASSHYNSPLHFGNGTRLTVT.

This sequence joins TRBV6-5 and TRBJ2-6; D is ambiguous. The CDR3 totals 16 residues. Germline V gene data show CDR1 as MNHEY and CDR2 as SVGAGI. The V gene lost 4 bases and the J gene lost 0 bases, with 10 bases spanning the gap. This CDR3 is CASSSSTLSGANVLTF. CDR3 in DNA: TGTGCCAGCAGTTCCTCTACCCTCTCTGGGGCCAACGTCCTGACTTTC.

The CDR3 spells CSVGGGRSEAFF. In DNA, the CDR3 is TGCAGCGTTGGCGGGGGACGGTCTGAAGCTTTCTTT. The chain couples TRBV29-1 to TRBJ1-1; tentatively, D is TRBD1 (5 bases). The germline CDR1 and CDR2 sequences are SQVTM and ANQGSEA. Trimming took off 4 bases at V and 6 bases at J, with 12 bases between the two ends. The CDR3 contains 12 residues.

The chain links TRBV27 to TRBJ2-4; D is possibly TRBD2 (6 bases). Trimming removed 5 bases at V and 6 bases at J, with 8 bases between. The CDR3 contains 12 residues. Germline V lookup: CDR1 MNHEY, CDR2 SMNVEV (reference sequence). The CDR3, as DNA: TGTGCCAGCAGTATGGGGGGAAACATTCAGTACTTC. As protein: CASSMGGNIQYF.

This clone appeared once. This chain connects TRBV28 to TRBJ1-5; D is possibly TRBD1 (5 bases). V gave up 6 bases and J gave up 0 bases, with 12 bases separating them. Germline-derived CDR1 and CDR2 are MDHEN and SYDVKM. This CDR3 comprises 15 residues. The CDR3 bases are TGTGCCAGCAGAGACGGGGGGGATAGCAATCAGCCCCAGCATTTT. This translates into CASRDGGDSNQPQHF.

This rearrangement joins TRBV6-6 to TRBJ1-5; possible D gene TRBD1, 6 bases. The CDR3 loop spans 15 amino acids. CDR1 MNHNY and CDR2 SVGAGI come from the germline V gene (reference sequence). The V end lost 5 bases, the J end lost 0 bases, and 11 bases lay between the germline ends. The CDR3 sequence: CASSLDSNSNQPQHF. CDR3 bases: TGTGCCAGCAGTCTGGACAGTAATAGCAATCAGCCCCAGCATTTT.

This chain connects TRBV28 to TRBJ2-3; D is undetermined. The germline V gene encodes CDR1 MDHEN and CDR2 SYDVKM. CDR3 size: 15 residues. V lost 5 bases and J lost 3, with 15 bases in between. The DNA of the CDR3 is TGTGCCAGCAGTCCAAGAGGACCCCAAACAGATACGCAGTATTTT. It is translated as CASSPRGPQTDTQYF.